Below, 5 T cell receptor beta chains from the same sample are listed, as sequenced in a study of blood T cells in healthy people across ages. Together with a sample-barcoded 5' primer, a J-beta primer mix was included in a second PCR lasting about 7 to 12 cycles. TCRdb independently ran MiXCR on the 5' RACE reads; one entry per CDR3 protein. The profile shows about 1.6 million distinct CDR3 sequences, 34% of them singletons. Specimen: blood. These receptors all stem from a woman aged 30 to 39 in good health.

The CDR3 protein is CAISAPDRGPGELFF. The CDR3 DNA reads TGTGCCATCAGTGCACCAGACAGGGGGCCCGGGGAGCTGTTTTTT. The chain uses TRBV10-3 and TRBJ2-2; 10 bases line up with TRBD1. This CDR3 is 15 amino acids long. With V trimmed by 4 bases and J by 6 bases, 5 bases remained unmatched. The germline CDR1 and CDR2 sequences are ENHRY and SYGVKD.

This clonotype was recorded at least ten times. The chain uses TRBV29-1 and TRBJ2-3; a possible D gene is TRBD1 (6 bases). Between the trimmed V and J ends, which lost 6 bases and 2 bases, there was a span of 9 bases. CDR1 is SQVTM and CDR2 is ANQGSEA in the germline V gene. The CDR3 extends over 12 amino acids. CDR3 protein: CSVGAPTDTQYF. The CDR3 coding sequence is TGCAGCGTGGGGGCCCCCACAGATACGCAGTATTTT.

The chain carries TRBV30 and TRBJ2-2, with unresolved D. V lost 0 bases and J 6 bases, leaving 8 bases between the germline ends. The germline V gene has CDR1 GTSNPN and CDR2 SVGIG (reference sequence). This CDR3 region has 13 residues. The CDR3 region is CAWSVRMSGELFF. The DNA of the CDR3 is TGTGCCTGGAGTGTACGAATGTCCGGGGAGCTGTTTTTT.

This clonotype has just a few counts. V gene TRBV5-1 combines with J gene TRBJ2-7; tentatively, D is TRBD1 or TRBD2 (5 bases each). Trimming shortened V by 1 base and J by 5 bases, and 19 bases separated the two germline ends. Germline CDR1 is SGHRS and CDR2 is YFSETQ. This CDR3 contains 16 residues. This CDR3 reads CASSLTGDQILHEQYF. For the CDR3, the DNA is TGCGCCAGCAGCTTGACCGGGGACCAAATACTCCACGAGCAGTACTTC.

The sample holds a few counts of this clonotype. V is TRBV29-1 and J is TRBJ1-2; tentative D call: TRBD1 (5 bases). Trimming shortened V by 3 bases and J by 4 bases, and 18 bases separated the two germline ends. This CDR3 is built from 15 residues. Germline lookup yields CDR1 SQVTM and CDR2 ANQGSEA. This CDR3 reads CSVDGPGWRTYGYTF. The DNA of the CDR3 is TGCAGCGTTGATGGGCCAGGGTGGCGGACCTATGGCTACACCTTC.